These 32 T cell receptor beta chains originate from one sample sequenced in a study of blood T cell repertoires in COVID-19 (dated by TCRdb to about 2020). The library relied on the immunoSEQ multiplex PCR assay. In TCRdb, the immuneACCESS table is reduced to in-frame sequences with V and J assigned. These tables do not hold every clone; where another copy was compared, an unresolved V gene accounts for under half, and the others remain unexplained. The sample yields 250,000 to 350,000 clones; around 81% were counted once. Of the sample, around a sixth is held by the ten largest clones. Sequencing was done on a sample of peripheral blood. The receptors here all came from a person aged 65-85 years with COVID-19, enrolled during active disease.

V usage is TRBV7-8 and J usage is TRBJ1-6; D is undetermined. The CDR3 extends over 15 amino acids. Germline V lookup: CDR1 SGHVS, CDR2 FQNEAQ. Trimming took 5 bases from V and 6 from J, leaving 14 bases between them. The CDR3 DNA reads TGTGCCAGCAGCGAAACCCGGGTCGGTAATTCACCCCTCCACTTT. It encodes CASSETRVGNSPLHF.

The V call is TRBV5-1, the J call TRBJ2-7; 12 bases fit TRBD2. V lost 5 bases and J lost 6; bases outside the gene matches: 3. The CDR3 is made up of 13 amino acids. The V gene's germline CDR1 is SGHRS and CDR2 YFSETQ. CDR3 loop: CASSQGLAGEQYF. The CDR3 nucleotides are TGCGCCAGCAGTCAGGGACTAGCGGGCGAGCAGTACTTC.

CDR3 nucleotide sequence: TGTGCCAGCAGCCAAGCCGGGGCTGGGGCCAACGTCCTGACTTTC. It specifies CASSQAGAGANVLTF. The chain joins TRBV3-1 (or the pseudogene TRBV3-2) to TRBJ2-6, with a weak D call TRBD2 (5 bases). Germline V gene lookup returns CDR1 LGHDT and CDR2 YNNKEL (reference sequence). V lost 1 base and J 2 bases, leaving 6 bases between the germline ends. The CDR3 is made up of 15 amino acids.

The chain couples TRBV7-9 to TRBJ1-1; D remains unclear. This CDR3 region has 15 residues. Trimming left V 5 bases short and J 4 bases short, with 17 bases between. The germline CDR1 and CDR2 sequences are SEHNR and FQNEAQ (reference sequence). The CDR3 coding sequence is TGTGCCAGCAGCCTCCGACAAGGAGGGAGCACTGAAGCTTTCTTT. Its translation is CASSLRQGGSTEAFF.

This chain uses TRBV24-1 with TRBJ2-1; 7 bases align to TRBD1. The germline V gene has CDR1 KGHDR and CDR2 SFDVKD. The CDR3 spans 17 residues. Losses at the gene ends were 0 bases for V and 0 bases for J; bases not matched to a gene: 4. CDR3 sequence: CATSDLVTGSSYNEQFF. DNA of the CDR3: TGTGCCACCAGTGATTTGGTGACAGGGAGCTCCTACAATGAGCAGTTCTTC.

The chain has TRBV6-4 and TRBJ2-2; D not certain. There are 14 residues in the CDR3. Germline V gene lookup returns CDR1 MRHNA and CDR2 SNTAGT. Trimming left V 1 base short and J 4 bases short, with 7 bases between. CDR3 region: CASSDWSGTGELFF. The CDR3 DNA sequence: TGTGCCAGCAGTGACTGGAGTGGCACCGGGGAGCTGTTTTTT.

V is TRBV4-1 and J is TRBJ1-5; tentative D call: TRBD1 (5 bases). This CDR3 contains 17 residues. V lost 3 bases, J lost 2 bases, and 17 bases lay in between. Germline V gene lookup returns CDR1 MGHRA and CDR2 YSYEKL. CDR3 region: CASSQGGGAEGNQPQHF. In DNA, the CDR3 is TGCGCCAGCAGCCAGGGCGGGGGAGCAGAGGGCAATCAGCCCCAGCATTTT.

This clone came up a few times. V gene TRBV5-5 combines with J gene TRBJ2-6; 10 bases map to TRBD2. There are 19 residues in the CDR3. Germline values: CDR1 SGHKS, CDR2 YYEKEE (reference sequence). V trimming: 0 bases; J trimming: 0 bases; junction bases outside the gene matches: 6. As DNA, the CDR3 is TGTGCCAGCAGCTTGGATGTACTAGCGGGATTCTCTGGGGCCAACGTCCTGACTTTC. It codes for CASSLDVLAGFSGANVLTF.

CDR3 nucleotides: TGTGCCAGCAGTTCACAGGTCTCCAGCTACGAGCAGTACTTC. Translating it yields CASSSQVSSYEQYF. The chain links TRBV6-2 or TRBV6-3 to TRBJ2-7; D perhaps matches TRBD1 (5 bases). Trimming left V 4 bases short and J 3 bases short, with 13 bases between. In germline, CDR1 is MNHEY, CDR2 SVGEGT. The CDR3 sequence is 14 residues long.

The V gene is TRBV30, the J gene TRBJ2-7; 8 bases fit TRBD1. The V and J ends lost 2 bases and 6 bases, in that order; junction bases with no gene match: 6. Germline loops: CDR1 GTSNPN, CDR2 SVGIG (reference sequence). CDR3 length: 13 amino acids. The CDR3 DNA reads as TGTGCCTGGAGTAAGGACAGGGAGCGCGAGCAGTACTTC. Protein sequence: CAWSKDREREQYF.

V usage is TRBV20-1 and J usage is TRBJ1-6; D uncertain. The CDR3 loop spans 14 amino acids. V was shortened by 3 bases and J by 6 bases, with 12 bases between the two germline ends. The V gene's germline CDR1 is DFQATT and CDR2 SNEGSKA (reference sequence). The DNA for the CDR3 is TGCAGTGCTAGTGGATCCGAGAGTAATTCACCCCTCCACTTT. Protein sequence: CSASGSESNSPLHF.

The DNA of the CDR3 is TGTGCCAGCAGTTACTCGGTCAGCGGGGGGACCTACAATGAGCAGTTCTTC. Translation: CASSYSVSGGTYNEQFF. The gene calls are TRBV6-2 or TRBV6-3 and TRBJ2-1; TRBD2 aligns across 9 bases. This CDR3 contains 17 residues. V trimming: 0 bases; J trimming: 2 bases; junction bases outside the gene matches: 5. Per the germline V gene, CDR1 is MNHEY and CDR2 is SVGEGT.

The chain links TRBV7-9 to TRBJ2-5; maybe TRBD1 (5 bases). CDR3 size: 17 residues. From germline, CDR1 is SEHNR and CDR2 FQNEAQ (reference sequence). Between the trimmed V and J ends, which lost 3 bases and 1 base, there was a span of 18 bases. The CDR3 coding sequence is TGTGCCAGCAGCTTTGTCAGGGCTATGCGGTCCCAAGAGACCCAGTACTTC. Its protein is CASSFVRAMRSQETQYF.

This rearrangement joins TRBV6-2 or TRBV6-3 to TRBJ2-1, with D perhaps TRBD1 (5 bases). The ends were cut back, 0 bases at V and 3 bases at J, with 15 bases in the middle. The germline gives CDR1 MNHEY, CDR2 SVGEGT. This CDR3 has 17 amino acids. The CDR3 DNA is TGTGCCAGCAGTTACTCACCTCCCACAGGTATCTACAATGAGCAGTTCTTC. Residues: CASSYSPPTGIYNEQFF.

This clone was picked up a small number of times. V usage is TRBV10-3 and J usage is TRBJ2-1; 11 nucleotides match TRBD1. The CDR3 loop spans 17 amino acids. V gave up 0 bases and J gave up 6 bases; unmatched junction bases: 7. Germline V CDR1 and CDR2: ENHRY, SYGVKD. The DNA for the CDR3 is TGTGCCATCAGTGAGTCCCCGGGACAGGGGGTCCCCAATGAGCAGTTCTTC. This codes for CAISESPGQGVPNEQFF.

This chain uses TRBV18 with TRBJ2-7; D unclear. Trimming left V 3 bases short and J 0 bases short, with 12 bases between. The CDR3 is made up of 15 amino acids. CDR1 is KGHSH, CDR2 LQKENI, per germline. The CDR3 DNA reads TGTGCCAGCTCACCCCTATTGGGCAGCTCCTACGAGCAGTACTTC. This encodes CASSPLLGSSYEQYF.

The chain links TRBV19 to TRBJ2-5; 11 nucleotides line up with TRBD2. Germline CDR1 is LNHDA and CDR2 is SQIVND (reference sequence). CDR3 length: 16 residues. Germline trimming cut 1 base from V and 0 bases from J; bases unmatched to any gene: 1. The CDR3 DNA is TGTGCCAGTAGTATAGGACTAGCGGGGCACCAAGAGACCCAGTACTTC. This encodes CASSIGLAGHQETQYF.

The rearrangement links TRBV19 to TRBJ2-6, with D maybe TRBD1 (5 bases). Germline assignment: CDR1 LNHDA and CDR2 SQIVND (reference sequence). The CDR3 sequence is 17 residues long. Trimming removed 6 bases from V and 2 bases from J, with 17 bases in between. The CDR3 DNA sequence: TGTGCCAGTAGCGGTAGGGGTTTTGGAACTGGGGCCAACGTCCTGACTTTC. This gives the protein CASSGRGFGTGANVLTF.

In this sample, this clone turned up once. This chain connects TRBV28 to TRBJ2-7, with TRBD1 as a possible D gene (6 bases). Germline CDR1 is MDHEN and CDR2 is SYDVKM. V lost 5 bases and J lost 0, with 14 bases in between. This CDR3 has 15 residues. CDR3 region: CASSPQGQGSYEQYF. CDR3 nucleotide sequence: TGTGCCAGCAGTCCACAGGGCCAGGGCTCCTACGAGCAGTACTTC.

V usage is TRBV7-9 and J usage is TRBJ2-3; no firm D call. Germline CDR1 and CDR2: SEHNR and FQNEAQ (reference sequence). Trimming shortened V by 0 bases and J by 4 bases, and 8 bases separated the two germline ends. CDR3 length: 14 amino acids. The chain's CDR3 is CASSLADRADTQYF. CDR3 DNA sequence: TGTGCCAGCAGCTTAGCCGACCGGGCAGATACGCAGTATTTT.

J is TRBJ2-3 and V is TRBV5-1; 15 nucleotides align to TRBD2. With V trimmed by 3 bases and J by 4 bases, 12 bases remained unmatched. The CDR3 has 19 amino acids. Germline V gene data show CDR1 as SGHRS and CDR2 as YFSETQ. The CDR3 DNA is TGCGCCAGCAGCTCCGGACTAGCGGGGGGGCCGCAATTCGCAGATACGCAGTATTTT. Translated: CASSSGLAGGPQFADTQYF.

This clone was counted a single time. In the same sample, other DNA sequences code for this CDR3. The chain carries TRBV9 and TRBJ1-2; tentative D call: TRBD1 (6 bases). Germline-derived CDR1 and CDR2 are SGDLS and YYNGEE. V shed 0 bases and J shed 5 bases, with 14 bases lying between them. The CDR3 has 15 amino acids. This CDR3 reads CASSVGGGAGYGYTF. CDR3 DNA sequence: TGTGCCAGCAGCGTAGGCGGGGGGGCAGGATATGGCTACACCTTC. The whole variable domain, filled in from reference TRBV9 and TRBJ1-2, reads DSGVTQTPKHLITATGQRVTLRCSPRSGDLSVYWYQQSLDQGLQFLIQYYNGEERAKGNILERFSAQQFPDLHSELNLSSLELGDSALYFCASSVGGGAGYGYTFGSGTRLTVV.

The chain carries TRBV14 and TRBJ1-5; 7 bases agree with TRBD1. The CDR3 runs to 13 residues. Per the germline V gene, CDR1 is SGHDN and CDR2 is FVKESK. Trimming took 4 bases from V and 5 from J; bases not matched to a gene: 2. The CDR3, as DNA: TGTGCCAGCAGCCTCACAGGGGATCAGCCCCAGCATTTT. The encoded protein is CASSLTGDQPQHF.

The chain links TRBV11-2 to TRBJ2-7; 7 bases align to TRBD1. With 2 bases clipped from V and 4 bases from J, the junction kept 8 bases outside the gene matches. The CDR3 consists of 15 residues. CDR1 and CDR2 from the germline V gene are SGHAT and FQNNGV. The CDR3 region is CASSLIRGRGYEQYF. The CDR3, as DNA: TGTGCCAGCAGCTTAATCAGGGGGAGAGGGTACGAGCAGTACTTC.

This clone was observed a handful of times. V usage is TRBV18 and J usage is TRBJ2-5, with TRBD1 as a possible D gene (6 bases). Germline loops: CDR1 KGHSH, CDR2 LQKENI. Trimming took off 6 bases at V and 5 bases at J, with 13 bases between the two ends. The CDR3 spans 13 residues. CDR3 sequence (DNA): TGTGCCAGCTCGACCAGGGGTGGGGAGACCCAGTACTTC. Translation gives CASSTRGGETQYF.

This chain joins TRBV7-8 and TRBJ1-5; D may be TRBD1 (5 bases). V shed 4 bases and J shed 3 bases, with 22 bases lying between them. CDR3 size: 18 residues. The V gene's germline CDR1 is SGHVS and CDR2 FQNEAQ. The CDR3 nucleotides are TGTGCCAGCAGCTCACAATTGGGCAGGGCGGGGGACAATCAGCCCCAGCATTTT. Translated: CASSSQLGRAGDNQPQHF. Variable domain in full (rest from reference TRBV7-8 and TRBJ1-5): GAGVSQSPRYKVAKRGQDVALRCDPISGHVSLFWYQQALGQGPEFLTYFQNEAQLDKSGLPSDRFFAERPEGSVSTLKIQRTQQEDSAVYLCASSSQLGRAGDNQPQHFGDGTRLSIL.

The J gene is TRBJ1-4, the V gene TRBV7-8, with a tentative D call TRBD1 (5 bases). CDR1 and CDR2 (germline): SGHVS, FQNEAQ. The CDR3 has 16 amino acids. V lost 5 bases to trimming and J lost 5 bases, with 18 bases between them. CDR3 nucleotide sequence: TGTGCCAGCAGCACCCAACCGGGACTGATGAATGAAAAACTGTTTTTT. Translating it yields CASSTQPGLMNEKLFF.

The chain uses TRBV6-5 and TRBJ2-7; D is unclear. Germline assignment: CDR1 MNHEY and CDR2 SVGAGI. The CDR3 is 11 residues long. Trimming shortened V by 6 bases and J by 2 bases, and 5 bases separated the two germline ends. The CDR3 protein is CASRQTYEQYF. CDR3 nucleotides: TGTGCCAGCAGACAAACCTACGAGCAGTACTTC.

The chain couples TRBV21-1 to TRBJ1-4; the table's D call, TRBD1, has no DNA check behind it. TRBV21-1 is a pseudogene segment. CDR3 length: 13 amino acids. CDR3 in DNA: TGTGCCAGAGGGACAGTGGGAAATGAAAAACTGTTTTTT. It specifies CARGTVGNEKLFF.

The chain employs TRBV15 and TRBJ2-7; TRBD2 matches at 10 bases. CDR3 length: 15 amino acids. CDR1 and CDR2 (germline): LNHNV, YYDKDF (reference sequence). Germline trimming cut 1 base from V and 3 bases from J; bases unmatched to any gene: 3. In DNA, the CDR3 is TGTGCCACCAGCAGAGGGGCTAGCGGGAGCTACGAGCAGTACTTC. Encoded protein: CATSRGASGSYEQYF.

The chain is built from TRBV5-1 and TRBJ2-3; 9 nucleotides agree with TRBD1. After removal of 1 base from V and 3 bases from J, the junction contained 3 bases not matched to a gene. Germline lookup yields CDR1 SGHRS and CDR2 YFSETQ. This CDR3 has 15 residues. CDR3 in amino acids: CASSLMGTGTDTQYF. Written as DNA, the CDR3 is TGCGCCAGCAGCTTGATGGGGACAGGGACAGATACGCAGTATTTT.

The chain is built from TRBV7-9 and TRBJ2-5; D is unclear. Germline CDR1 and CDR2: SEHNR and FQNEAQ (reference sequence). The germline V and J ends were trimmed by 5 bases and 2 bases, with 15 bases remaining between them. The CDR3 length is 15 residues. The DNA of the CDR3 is TGTGCCAGCAGCGCCCGCCTTGGCAGACAAGAGACCCAGTACTTC. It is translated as CASSARLGRQETQYF.